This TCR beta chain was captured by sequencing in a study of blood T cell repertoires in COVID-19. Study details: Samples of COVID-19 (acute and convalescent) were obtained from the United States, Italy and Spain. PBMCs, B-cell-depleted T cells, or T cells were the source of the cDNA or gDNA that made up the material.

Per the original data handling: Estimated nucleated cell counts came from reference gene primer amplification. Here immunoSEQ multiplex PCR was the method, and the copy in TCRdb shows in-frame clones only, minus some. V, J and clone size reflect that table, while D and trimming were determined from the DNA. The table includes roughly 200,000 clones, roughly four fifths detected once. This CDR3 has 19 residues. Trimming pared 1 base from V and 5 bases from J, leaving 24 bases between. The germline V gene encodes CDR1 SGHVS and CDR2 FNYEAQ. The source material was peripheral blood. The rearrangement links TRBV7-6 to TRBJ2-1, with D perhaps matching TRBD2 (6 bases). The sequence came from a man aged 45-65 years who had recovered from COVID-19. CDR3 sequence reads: CASSLVGDAGGPFNNEQFF. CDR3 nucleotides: TGTGCCAGCAGCTTAGTGGGCGATGCCGGGGGACCGTTCAACAATGAGCAGTTCTTC.